The 32 T cell receptor beta chains below were found in one sample sequenced in a study of patients and donors after allogeneic stem cell transplantation. TCRdb analysed the RT-PCR reads with MiXCR anew, one entry per CDR3 protein. The sample includes hundreds of thousands of distinct CDR3 sequences, 16% seen only once; the top ten take less than 8%. Sequences were obtained from blood, either unsorted or a sorted T cell fraction (not recorded which). The receptors shown here come from a human donor who was either an allogeneic HSCT recipient or a stem cell or donor lymphocyte infusion donor (not recorded which). It is not recorded whose cells these are; they may come from a transplant donor.

The rearrangement links TRBV11-1 to TRBJ2-3; possibly TRBD1 or TRBD2 for D (5 bases each). Trimming left V 1 base short and J 5 bases short, with 16 bases between. Per germline, CDR1 SGHAT and CDR2 FQDESV (reference sequence). The CDR3 loop spans 16 amino acids. CDR3 residues: CASSLVGTLRGDTQYF. The CDR3, as DNA: TGTGCCAGCAGCTTAGTGGGGACCCTTCGGGGAGATACGCAGTATTTT.

The chain recombines TRBV4-1 with TRBJ1-2; D remains unclear. CDR1 is MGHRA and CDR2 is YSYEKL in the germline V gene. The CDR3 consists of 15 residues. V lost 2 bases to trimming and J lost 6 bases, with 16 bases between them. CDR3 DNA sequence: TGCGCCAGCAGCCAAACGGTTATGGGTAAGGATGGCTACACCTTC. Its protein is CASSQTVMGKDGYTF.

This clonotype appeared a few times. This chain connects TRBV27 to TRBJ1-6; D is unclear. Trimming stripped 5 bases from V and 10 bases from J, with 9 bases between. The CDR3 length is 12 residues. The germline CDR1 and CDR2 sequences are MNHEY and SMNVEV (reference sequence). CDR3 DNA: TGTGCCAGCAGTAATATCAACTCACCCCTCCACTTT. Translation gives CASSNINSPLHF.

The chain is built from TRBV20-1 and TRBJ2-3; 7 bases are shared with TRBD2. The CDR3 covers 16 residues. V gave up 4 bases and J gave up 7 bases; unmatched junction bases: 17. Germline V lookup: CDR1 DFQATT, CDR2 SNEGSKA (reference sequence). As DNA, the CDR3 is TGCAGTGCTACCCGATCAAAGCCGGGAGGCGCGAATACGCAGTATTTT. It specifies CSATRSKPGGANTQYF.

The sample holds a few counts of this clonotype. The chain is built from TRBV6-1 and TRBJ2-2; TRBD1 might be the D (6 bases). CDR1 is MNHNS and CDR2 is SASEGT in the germline V gene. The CDR3 runs 15 residues. Trimming left V 9 bases short and J 5 bases short, with 19 bases between. The CDR3 DNA is TGTGCCAGTTGTGTCACGGGACACTCAACCGGGGAGCTGTTTTTT. Translated: CASCVTGHSTGELFF.

A few counts support this clonotype. J is TRBJ1-6 and V is TRBV5-8; 8 positions agree with TRBD1. CDR1 SGHTS and CDR2 YDEGEE come from the germline V gene. This CDR3 is built from 16 residues. V lost 4 bases, J lost 14 bases, and 17 bases stayed unmatched. CDR3 nucleotide sequence: TGTGCCAGCAGCGGAAAGGGACAGGCTGGCTTCGGAACCCTCCACTTT. Translated: CASSGKGQAGFGTLHF.

This clonotype was detected a few times. The chain employs TRBV11-1 and TRBJ2-2; D is unclear. CDR1 and CDR2 (germline): SGHAT, FQDESV (reference sequence). The V gene lost 2 bases and the J gene lost 9 bases, with 4 bases spanning the gap. This CDR3 contains 11 residues. CDR3 sequence reads: CASSLSWELFF. The CDR3 coding sequence is TGTGCCAGCAGCTTAAGTTGGGAGCTGTTTTTT.

This clonotype was counted once. This chain links TRBV5-1 with TRBJ2-7; no clear D. The CDR3 covers 15 residues. Trimming stripped 0 bases from V and 0 bases from J, with 10 bases between. Germline lookup yields CDR1 SGHRS and CDR2 YFSETQ. The CDR3: CASSLGQSTSYEQYF. CDR3 nucleotides: TGCGCCAGCAGCTTGGGCCAGTCAACCTCCTACGAGCAGTACTTC.

This clonotype was seen only a few times. The chain recombines TRBV29-1 with TRBJ2-3; D is tentatively TRBD1 or TRBD2 (5 bases each). The germline CDR1 and CDR2 sequences are SQVTM and ANQGSEA. Deletions cut 4 bases from V and 5 bases from J, with 16 bases between. The CDR3 runs to 14 residues. The CDR3 spells CSVGASRVGDTQYF. The CDR3 bases are TGCAGCGTTGGGGCTAGCAGGGTGGGAGATACGCAGTATTTT.

The chain combines TRBV12-3 or TRBV12-4 with TRBJ1-5; D gene ambiguous. Trimming removed 3 bases at V and 7 bases at J, with 19 bases between. The CDR3 contains 16 residues. CDR3 DNA: TGTGCCAGCAGTTTTCATAGAGGGTTAAGATCCCAGCCCCAGCATTTT. Its translation is CASSFHRGLRSQPQHF.

There are a few counts of this clonotype. V and J are TRBV7-9 and TRBJ2-7; tentatively, D is TRBD1 (5 bases). The CDR3 totals 15 residues. Germline CDR1 SEHNR, CDR2 FQNEAQ (reference sequence). Trimming took off 3 bases at V and 2 bases at J, with 14 bases between the two ends. The CDR3 nucleotides read TGTGCCAGCAGCTTTGCCCCGACAGCCACCTACGAGCAGTACTTC. It codes for CASSFAPTATYEQYF.

This clonotype has just a few counts. The chain recombines TRBV5-8 with TRBJ2-7; a possible D gene is TRBD2 (5 bases). Trimming cost V 6 bases and J 3 bases, with 16 bases left between them. Germline V gene data show CDR1 as SGHTS and CDR2 as YDEGEE. CDR3 size: 14 residues. CDR3 sequence: CASTFWGVLYEQYF. CDR3 bases: TGTGCCAGCACCTTCTGGGGAGTTCTCTACGAGCAGTACTTC. The full variable domain, its missing parts supplied by reference TRBV5-8 and TRBJ2-7, is EAGVTQSPTHLIKTRGQQATLRCSPISGHTSVYWYQQALGLGLQFLLWYDEGEERNRGNFPPRFSGRQFPNYSSELNVNALELEDSALYLCASTFWGVLYEQYFGPGTRLTVT.

This clonotype was recorded many times. This chain connects TRBV7-9 to TRBJ2-3; 12 bases are a match to TRBD2. Unmatched junction bases numbered 7, after V lost 5 bases and J lost 4 bases. Germline V gene lookup returns CDR1 SEHNR and CDR2 FQNEAQ (reference sequence). The CDR3 is made up of 16 amino acids. The CDR3 here is CASSPLAGGPPDTQYF. DNA of the CDR3: TGTGCCAGCAGCCCACTAGCGGGAGGCCCCCCAGATACGCAGTATTTT.

This clonotype was picked up a small number of times. CDR3 loop: CASRRTAGILFF. The CDR3 DNA reads as TGTGCCAGCAGGCGGACGGCAGGGATACTGTTTTTT. The chain is built from TRBV25-1 and TRBJ1-4; D may be TRBD1 (5 bases). CDR1 and CDR2 (germline): MGHDK, SYGVNS. The CDR3 length is 12 residues. Between the trimmed V and J ends, which lost 6 bases and 13 bases, there was a span of 15 bases.

The table lists this clonotype with a few counts. The gene calls are TRBV5-4 and TRBJ1-6, with D maybe TRBD1 (5 bases). With 3 bases removed from V and 6 bases from J, the gap between germline ends came to 13 bases. This CDR3 region has 15 residues. Germline lookup yields CDR1 SGHNT and CDR2 YYREEE (reference sequence). CDR3 loop: CASSSARGPNSPLHF. CDR3 coding DNA: TGTGCCAGCAGCTCCGCTAGGGGACCTAATTCACCCCTCCACTTT. Full variable domain (rest looked up from reference TRBV5-4 and TRBJ1-6): ETGVTQSPTHLIKTRGQQVTLRCSSQSGHNTVSWYQQALGQGPQFIFQYYREEENGRGNFPPRFSGLQFPNYSSELNVNALELDDSALYLCASSSARGPNSPLHFGNGTRLTVT.

This clonotype was seen at least ten times. The chain employs TRBV9 and TRBJ2-3; 7 bases line up with TRBD2. V shed 3 bases, J shed 6 bases, and the junction held 4 bases outside the gene matches. The CDR3 runs 13 residues. Germline V CDR1 and CDR2: SGDLS, YYNGEE. The DNA for the CDR3 is TGTGCCAGCAGCGCAACTAGCGTCGATACGCAGTATTTT. Translated: CASSATSVDTQYF.

V and J are TRBV20-1 and TRBJ2-1; 9 bases are a match to TRBD2. This CDR3 is 14 amino acids long. V shed 6 bases and J 4 bases; nucleotides not matched to a gene: 7. In germline, CDR1 is DFQATT, CDR2 SNEGSKA (reference sequence). The CDR3 loop is CSARGTSFYNEQFF. The CDR3 bases are TGCAGTGCGCGTGGGACTAGCTTTTACAATGAGCAGTTCTTC.

This clonotype was found once. A read error may be the cause here, since a much bigger clone is one base away. J is TRBJ2-1 and V is TRBV5-1, with 7 positions matching TRBD2. Germline trimming cut 8 bases from V and 3 bases from J; bases unmatched to any gene: 5. Germline V gives CDR1 SGHRS, CDR2 YFSETQ. The CDR3 is 13 residues long. The CDR3 DNA reads TGCGCCAGTTGCGGGACTAACTACAATGAGCAGTTCTTC. It specifies CASCGTNYNEQFF.

This sequence joins TRBV9 and TRBJ2-1; D might be TRBD2 (5 bases). V shed 2 bases and J shed 5 bases, with 11 bases lying between them. This CDR3 is built from 14 residues. Germline V CDR1 and CDR2: SGDLS, YYNGEE. CDR3 residues: CASSVFGEDNEQFF. CDR3 sequence (DNA): TGTGCCAGCAGCGTCTTCGGGGAAGACAATGAGCAGTTCTTC.

This chain uses TRBV7-8 with TRBJ1-6; TRBD1 might be the D (5 bases). V gave up 1 base and J gave up 13 bases, with 5 bases separating them. Germline CDR1 reads SGHVS; CDR2 reads FQNEAQ. This CDR3 is built from 11 residues. The CDR3 DNA follows: TGTGCCAGCAGCTTAGAGGGGCCCCTCCACTTT. This sequence encodes CASSLEGPLHF.

This chain joins TRBV20-1 and TRBJ1-2; TRBD1 is a possible D gene (5 bases). CDR3 length: 14 residues. Between the trimmed V and J ends, which lost 6 bases and 2 bases, there was a span of 16 bases. The germline CDR1 and CDR2 sequences are DFQATT and SNEGSKA (reference sequence). The CDR3 region has the DNA TGCAGTGCGCCTCAGGGAGAACTGAACTATGGCTACACCTTC. Translation: CSAPQGELNYGYTF.

There are a few counts of this clonotype. The chain carries TRBV2 and TRBJ2-3; D uncertain. Germline V lookup: CDR1 SNHLY, CDR2 FYNNEI. V was clipped by 5 bases and J by 7 bases, with 19 bases between them. The CDR3 totals 15 residues. CDR3 residues: CASSPSSVGSNTQYF. For the CDR3, the DNA is TGTGCCAGCAGTCCATCTTCGGTCGGTTCAAATACGCAGTATTTT.

V and J are TRBV7-9 and TRBJ1-4; TRBD1 matches 7 bases. The J segment lost 2 bases and the V segment lost 5 bases, leaving 8 bases of the junction unmatched. This CDR3 is 16 amino acids long. Looked up from germline, CDR1 is SEHNR and CDR2 is FQNEAQ (reference sequence). CDR3 nucleotide sequence: TGTGCCAGCAGCCCTCGACAGGGATGGACTAATGAAAAACTGTTTTTT. Amino acid sequence: CASSPRQGWTNEKLFF.

This clonotype came up a few times. This chain connects TRBV4-3 to TRBJ2-3, with TRBD2 identical over 10 bases. Germline assignment: CDR1 LGHNA and CDR2 YSLEER. V lost 3 bases, J lost 6 bases, and 9 bases stayed unmatched. The CDR3 contains 16 residues. CDR3 protein: CASSHDSGGRLDTQYF. CDR3 nucleotide sequence: TGCGCCAGCAGCCACGATAGCGGGGGGAGGCTCGATACGCAGTATTTT.

The gene calls are TRBV9 and TRBJ1-3; weak D call: TRBD1 (5 bases). V lost 8 bases to trimming and J lost 0 bases, with 15 bases between them. Germline loops: CDR1 SGDLS, CDR2 YYNGEE. The CDR3 spans 15 residues. The CDR3 here is CARPGRARSGNTIYF. The CDR3 region has the DNA TGTGCCAGACCAGGGAGAGCCCGCTCTGGAAACACCATATATTTT.

CDR3 loop: CSAPFRGSYEQYF. CDR3 DNA: TGCAGTGCCCCATTCCGGGGCTCCTACGAGCAGTACTTC. The V and J genes are TRBV20-1 and TRBJ2-7; tentatively, D is TRBD2 (5 bases). Germline loops: CDR1 DFQATT, CDR2 SNEGSKA (reference sequence). The CDR3 is 13 residues long. V lost 6 bases and J 0 bases, leaving 12 bases between the germline ends.

This clonotype was seen a handful of times. The V and J genes are TRBV12-3 or TRBV12-4 and TRBJ2-1, with TRBD1 matching 8 bases. V gave up 3 bases and J gave up 7 bases; unmatched junction bases: 8. This CDR3 is built from 15 residues. CDR3 in amino acids: CASSFTRGQWNEQFF. In DNA form, the CDR3 reads TGTGCCAGCAGTTTTACCAGGGGGCAGTGGAATGAGCAGTTCTTC.

The CDR3, as DNA: TGTGCCAGCAGTTACTCAGCGGGGGGGCAAGAGACCCAGTACTTC. This codes for CASSYSAGGQETQYF. The rearrangement uses TRBV6-5 and TRBJ2-5, with 10 bases lining up with TRBD2. The V gene's germline CDR1 is MNHEY and CDR2 SVGAGI. The junction had 0 bases not matched to a gene; V was cut back by 0 bases and J by 2 bases. This CDR3 spans 15 amino acids.

This clonotype was counted a few times. J is TRBJ1-1 and V is TRBV6-1; weak D call: TRBD1 (6 bases). The CDR3 has 16 amino acids. V was shortened by 7 bases and J by 0 bases, with 18 bases between the two germline ends. Germline CDR1 reads MNHNS; CDR2 reads SASEGT. The CDR3 nucleotides are TGTGCCAGCACACGCGGGGGGCTGGGAGTGAACACTGAAGCTTTCTTT. This gives the protein CASTRGGLGVNTEAFF.

This chain joins TRBV7-2 and TRBJ1-5; unclear D gene. The CDR3 contains 16 residues. Trimming left V 7 bases short and J 6 bases short, with 22 bases between. Germline V gives CDR1 SGHTA, CDR2 FQGNSA. In DNA form, the CDR3 reads TGTGCCAGCACCCCCGTGGGCAGGTCACGAATTCAGCCCCAGCATTTT. It yields the protein CASTPVGRSRIQPQHF.

The chain combines TRBV6-5 with TRBJ1-2; a weak D match, TRBD1 (5 bases). V was clipped by 2 bases and J by 9 bases, with 19 bases between them. Germline loops: CDR1 MNHEY, CDR2 SVGAGI. The CDR3 has 15 residues. The CDR3 protein is CASSYPGQRVESYTF. CDR3 DNA: TGTGCCAGCAGTTACCCGGGGCAGCGGGTAGAAAGCTACACCTTC.

This clonotype turned up a few times. The chain carries TRBV12-3 or TRBV12-4 and TRBJ1-2, with 8 bases matching TRBD1. CDR3 size: 13 residues. The junction had 3 bases not matched to a gene; V was cut back by 6 bases and J by 3 bases. The CDR3 here is CASRPTGDYGYTF. CDR3 sequence (DNA): TGTGCCAGCAGGCCGACAGGGGACTATGGCTACACCTTC.